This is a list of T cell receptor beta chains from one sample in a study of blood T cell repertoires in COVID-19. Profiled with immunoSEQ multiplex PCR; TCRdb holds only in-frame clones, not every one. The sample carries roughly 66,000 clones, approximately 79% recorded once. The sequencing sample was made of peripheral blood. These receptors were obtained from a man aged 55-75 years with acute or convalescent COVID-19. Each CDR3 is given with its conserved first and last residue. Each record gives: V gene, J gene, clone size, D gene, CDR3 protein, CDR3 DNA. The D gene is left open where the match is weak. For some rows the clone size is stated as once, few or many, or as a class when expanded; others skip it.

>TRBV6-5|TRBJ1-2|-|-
CASSSFGRIYGYTF
TGTGCCAGCAGTTCCTTTGGCAGGATCTATGGCTACACCTTC
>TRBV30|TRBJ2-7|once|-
CAWSLGSYEQYF
TGTGCCTGGAGTCTAGGTTCCTACGAGCAGTACTTC
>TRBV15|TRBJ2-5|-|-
CATSPYQETQYF
TGTGCCACCAGCCCTTACCAAGAGACCCAGTACTTC
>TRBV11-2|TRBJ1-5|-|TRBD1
CASSLDRGNQPQHF
TGTGCCAGCAGCTTGGACAGGGGGAATCAGCCCCAGCATTTT
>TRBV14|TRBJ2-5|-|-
CASSLTLGRETQYF
TGTGCCAGCAGCCTGACGCTGGGGCGAGAGACCCAGTACTTC
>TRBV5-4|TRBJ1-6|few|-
CASSARQAGDHSPLHF
TGTGCCAGCAGCGCCCGGCAGGCGGGGGACCATTCACCCCTCCACTTT
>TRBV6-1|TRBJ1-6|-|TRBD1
CASSAQGGQGAWSPLHF
TGTGCCAGCAGTGCCCAAGGGGGGCAGGGGGCATGGTCACCCCTCCACTTT
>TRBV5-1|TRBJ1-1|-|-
CASSGGTLGTEAFF
TGCGCCAGCAGCGGCGGGACCCTGGGCACTGAAGCTTTCTTT
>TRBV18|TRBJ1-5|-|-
CASRISGGNQPQHF
TGTGCCAGCCGGATCTCAGGGGGCAATCAGCCCCAGCATTTT
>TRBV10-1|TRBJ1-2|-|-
CASPPGCGYTF
TGCGCCAGTCCCCCAGGGTGCGGCTACACCTTC
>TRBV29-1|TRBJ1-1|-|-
CSVANTWEMNTEAFF
TGCAGCGTTGCCAATACCTGGGAGATGAACACTGAAGCTTTCTTT
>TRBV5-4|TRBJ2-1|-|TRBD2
CASSLSSGGYNEQFF
TGTGCCAGCAGCTTGTCTAGCGGGGGATACAATGAGCAGTTCTTC
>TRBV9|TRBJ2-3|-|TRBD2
CASSGGASGGTDTQYF
TGTGCCAGCAGCGGAGGGGCTAGCGGGGGCACAGATACGCAGTATTTT
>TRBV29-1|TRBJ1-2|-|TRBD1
CSAERKRQGEGGYTF
TGCAGCGCAGAACGGAAAAGACAGGGGGAGGGTGGCTACACCTTC
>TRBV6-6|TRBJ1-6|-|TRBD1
CASSPGQGSSPLHF
TGTGCCAGCAGCCCGGGACAGGGTAGTTCACCCCTCCACTTT
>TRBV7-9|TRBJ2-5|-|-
CASAPAASRGYQETQYF
TGTGCCAGTGCACCGGCGGCTAGTCGGGGGTACCAAGAGACCCAGTACTTC
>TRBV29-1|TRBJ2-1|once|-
CSVEDLRTSPFF
TGCAGCGTTGAAGATCTGAGGACATCGCCGTTCTTC
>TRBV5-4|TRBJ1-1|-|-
CASSPPGMTENTEAFF
TGTGCCAGCAGCCCCCCTGGAATGACAGAGAACACTGAAGCTTTCTTT
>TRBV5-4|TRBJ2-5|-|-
CASSITGLETQYF
TGTGCCAGCAGCATTACAGGGCTGGAGACCCAGTACTTC
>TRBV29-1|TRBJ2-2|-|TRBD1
CTIKVAGGFGGELFF
TGCACCATAAAGGTGGCAGGGGGCTTTGGCGGGGAGCTGTTTTTT
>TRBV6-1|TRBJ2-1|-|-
CASSEALGQGGNEQFF
TGTGCCAGCAGTGAAGCGCTTGGACAGGGAGGGAATGAGCAGTTCTTC
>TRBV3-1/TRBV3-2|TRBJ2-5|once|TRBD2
CASSQDSGLAGGTQETQYF
TGTGCCAGCAGCCAAGATAGCGGACTAGCGGGGGGTACCCAAGAGACCCAGTACTTC
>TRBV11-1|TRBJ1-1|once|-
CASSGQGDTEAFF
TGTGCCAGCAGCGGGCAGGGTGACACTGAAGCTTTCTTT
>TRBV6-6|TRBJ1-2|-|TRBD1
CASSYQDRGVYGYTF
TGTGCCAGCAGTTACCAAGACAGGGGAGTCTATGGCTACACCTTC
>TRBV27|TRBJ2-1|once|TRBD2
CASSWDYLSYNEQFF
TGTGCCAGCAGTTGGGACTACCTCTCCTACAATGAGCAGTTCTTC
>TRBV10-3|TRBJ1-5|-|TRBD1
CAISEGQTGGLQPQHF
TGTGCCATCAGTGAAGGACAGACAGGGGGTCTTCAGCCCCAGCATTTT
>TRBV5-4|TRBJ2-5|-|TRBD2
CASSDGGGAGETQYF
TGTGCCAGCAGCGATGGCGGGGGGGCCGGAGAGACCCAGTACTTC
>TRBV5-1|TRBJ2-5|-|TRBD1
CASSLDDRVETQYF
TGCGCCAGCAGCTTGGACGACAGGGTGGAGACCCAGTACTTC
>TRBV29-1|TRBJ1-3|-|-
CSVDAGSGNTIYF
TGCAGCGTTGACGCAGGGTCTGGAAACACCATATATTTT
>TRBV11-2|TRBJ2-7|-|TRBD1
CASSLGQYEQYF
TGTGCCAGCAGCCTGGGACAGTACGAGCAGTACTTC
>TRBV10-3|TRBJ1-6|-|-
CATTFSGENSPLHF
TGTGCCACGACTTTTAGTGGTGAGAATTCACCCCTCCACTTT
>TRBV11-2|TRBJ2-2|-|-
CASSPGLNTGELFF
TGTGCCAGCAGCCCCGGACTGAACACCGGGGAGCTGTTTTTT
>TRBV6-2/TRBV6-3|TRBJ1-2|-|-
CASSLQGSYGYTF
TGTGCCAGCAGCTTACAGGGCAGCTATGGCTACACCTTC
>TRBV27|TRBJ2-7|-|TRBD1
CATRQGQSSYEQYF
TGTGCCACACGACAGGGGCAAAGCTCCTACGAGCAGTACTTC
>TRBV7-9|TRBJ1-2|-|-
CASSLFGAGDGYTF
TGTGCCAGCAGCTTGTTCGGGGCAGGGGATGGCTACACCTTC
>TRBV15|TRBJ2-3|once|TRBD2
CATSSQAGGPDTQYF
TGTGCCACCAGCAGCCAAGCGGGGGGCCCAGATACGCAGTATTTT
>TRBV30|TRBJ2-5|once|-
CAWAVQETQYF
TGTGCCTGGGCGGTACAAGAGACCCAGTACTTC
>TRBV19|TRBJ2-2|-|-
CASSIWAPNTGELFF
TGTGCCAGTAGTATATGGGCCCCGAACACCGGGGAGCTGTTTTTT
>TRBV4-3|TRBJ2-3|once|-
CASSHERSLTQYF
TGCGCCAGCAGCCACGAGAGATCTCTTACGCAGTATTTT
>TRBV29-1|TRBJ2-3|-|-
CSVEGVGSGTQYF
TGCAGCGTTGAGGGCGTCGGTAGTGGTACGCAGTATTTT
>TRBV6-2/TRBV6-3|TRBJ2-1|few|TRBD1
CASSPDRGLYNEQFF
TGTGCCAGCAGTCCAGACAGGGGGCTTTACAATGAGCAGTTCTTC
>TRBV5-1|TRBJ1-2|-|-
CASSFGNGDGYTF
TGCGCCAGCAGCTTCGGAAACGGGGATGGCTACACCTTC
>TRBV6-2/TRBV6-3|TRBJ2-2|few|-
CASSWRGRVAGELFF
TGTGCCAGCAGTTGGAGGGGGCGCGTCGCCGGGGAGCTGTTTTTT
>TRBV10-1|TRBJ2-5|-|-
CASIDRPEETQYF
TGCGCCAGCATCGACAGGCCGGAGGAGACCCAGTACTTC
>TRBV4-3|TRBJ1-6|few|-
CASSQTRVGRNSPLHF
TGCGCCAGCAGCCAGACGCGGGTAGGACGAAATTCACCCCTCCACTTT
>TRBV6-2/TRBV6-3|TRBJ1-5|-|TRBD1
CASSTGGVQPQHF
TGTGCCAGCAGTACAGGGGGGGTTCAGCCCCAGCATTTT
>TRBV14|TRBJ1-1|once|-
CASSQVLGLNTEAFF
TGTGCCAGCAGCCAAGTCTTGGGGCTCAACACTGAAGCTTTCTTT
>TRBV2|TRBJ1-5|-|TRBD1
CASRADRGNYQPQHF
TGTGCCAGCAGGGCCGACAGGGGGAATTATCAGCCCCAGCATTTT
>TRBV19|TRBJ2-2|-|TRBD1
CASSIFDRGNTGELFF
TGTGCCAGTAGTATTTTCGACAGGGGGAACACCGGGGAGCTGTTTTTT
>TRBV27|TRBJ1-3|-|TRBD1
CASSLSGTVSGNTIYF
TGTGCCAGCAGTTTATCAGGGACAGTTTCTGGAAACACCATATATTTT